This T cell receptor (beta chain) was captured in a study of T-cell reconstitution after alpha-beta-depleted transplantation in children. Broader study findings: Alpha-beta T cells present about two months after transplant were reported to originate from several hundred expanded graft clones. T-cell numbers and diversity one year post-transplant derived largely from freshly generated T cells. Some patients' high day-60 TCRbeta diversity was traced to surviving recipient T cells and thymic progenitors.

TCRbeta library construction was performed incorporating unique molecular identifiers. Using its own MiXCR run on the PCR reads, TCRdb lists one record per CDR3 protein. The profile shows about 980,000 distinct CDR3 sequences, under 30% of them singletons. Concerning this clonotype: Its antigen is still unknown.

The V gene lost 1 base and the J gene lost 0 bases, with 7 bases spanning the gap. This CDR3 has 15 amino acids. Germline V gene lookup returns CDR1 MGHDK and CDR2 SYGVNS. The starting material was PBMCs, mostly from graft donor cells, obtained 360 days after TCRalphabeta/CD19-depleted stem cell transplant. The receptor comes from a boy in the first two years of life who had a stem cell transplant for SCID, so the T cells may come from the graft donor. The chain uses TRBV25-1 and TRBJ2-1; D is unclear. CDR3 nucleotide sequence: TGTGCCAGCAGTGAATGGGGTAGCTCCTACAATGAGCAGTTCTTC. It encodes CASSEWGSSYNEQFF.